What follows is one T cell receptor (beta chain) and its context. This specimen belongs to a study of blood T cell repertoires in COVID-19. Study at large: Some COVID-19 samples were acute and others convalescent; all came from the United States, Italy and Spain. T cells, B-cell-depleted T cells, or PBMCs supplied cDNA or gDNA.

Per the authors' pipeline: Scientists estimated how many nucleated cells there were by amplifying reference gene primers. TCRdb's copy holds only in-frame clones and misses some; the assay was immunoSEQ multiplex PCR. That table gives V, J and clone size, and the DNA gave D and trimming. In the table there are around 170,000 clones, over 65% of which are singletons. The CDR3 is 15 amino acids. V dropped 8 bases and J dropped 8; count of bases not matched to a gene: 15. The germline V gene encodes CDR1 LGHDT and CDR2 YNNKEL (reference sequence). Specimen: peripheral blood. This TCR came from a woman aged 80 or over with acute or convalescent COVID-19. This sequence joins TRBV3-1 (or the pseudogene TRBV3-2) and TRBJ2-1; 7 nucleotides agree with TRBD2. The CDR3 region has the DNA TGTGCCAGCGGCGAACCGGGCTTAGGGAGGGATGAGCAGTTCTTC. Its protein is CASGEPGLGRDEQFF.